The 25 T cell receptor beta chains in this list originate from one sample, sequenced in a study of blood T cells in healthy people across ages. The second PCR ran 7 to 11 cycles with a sample-barcoded 5' primer and J-beta primers. TCRdb used MiXCR to reprocess the 5' RACE reads, holding one entry per CDR3 protein. The sample has more than 700,000 distinct CDR3 sequences, 53% seen once; the top ten hold under 50%. The source material was blood. These receptor sequences come from a man at least 80 years old in good health.

The V call is TRBV6-1, the J call TRBJ2-3, with D perhaps matching TRBD1 (6 bases). Germline V gives CDR1 MNHNS, CDR2 SASEGT. The CDR3 sequence is 12 residues long. V dropped 8 bases and J dropped 6 bases, with 12 bases sitting between them. As DNA, the CDR3 is TGTGCCAGCGGGGGCACTTTTGATACGCAGTATTTT. Translated, it gives CASGGTFDTQYF.

The CDR3 DNA reads as TGTGCCAGCAGCCCCTATCCGGGACTAGCGGGAACATCCTACAATGAGCAGTTCTTC. Translating it yields CASSPYPGLAGTSYNEQFF. This sequence joins TRBV12-3 or TRBV12-4 and TRBJ2-1; the match to TRBD2 covers 13 bases. The CDR3 has 19 residues. Trimming at V came to 6 bases and at J to 1 base, leaving 12 bases not matched to a gene.

This clonotype was seen a single time. The V and J genes are TRBV11-2 and TRBJ1-2; D gene uncertain. V shed 1 base and J shed 5 bases, with 11 bases lying between them. This CDR3 is 14 amino acids long. Germline CDR1 reads SGHAT; CDR2 reads FQNNGV. The CDR3 loop reads CASSLVSGVYGYTF. CDR3 in DNA: TGTGCCAGCAGCTTAGTATCAGGAGTGTATGGCTACACCTTC.

Concerning this clonotype: A much larger clone differs by one base, so this may be a read error. The CDR3 nucleotides read TGTGCCAGCAGCGTCCGGGCAGGGGCCAACGTCCTGACTTTC. Protein sequence: CASSVRAGANVLTF. J is TRBJ2-6 and V is TRBV7-3, with D unresolved. Looked up from germline, CDR1 is SGHTA and CDR2 is FQGTGA. V lost 5 bases and J 4 bases, leaving 9 bases between the germline ends. There are 14 residues in the CDR3.

The rearrangement links TRBV28 to TRBJ1-5; 9 bases line up with TRBD1. CDR3 length: 16 amino acids. Germline values: CDR1 MDHEN, CDR2 SYDVKM. The V gene end was trimmed by 0 bases and the J gene end by 5 bases; junction bases not matched to a gene: 5. The DNA for the CDR3 is TGTGCCAGCAGTTTATGGGGACAGGGAGCCCATCAGCCCCAGCATTTT. This codes for CASSLWGQGAHQPQHF.

This clonotype was counted only a few times. This sequence joins TRBV20-1 and TRBJ2-4; D remains unclear. Germline V gene lookup returns CDR1 DFQATT and CDR2 SNEGSKA (reference sequence). V shed 3 bases and J shed 6 bases, with 21 bases lying between them. This CDR3 spans 16 amino acids. The CDR3 sequence: CSASDPATRNANIQYF. The CDR3 bases are TGCAGTGCTAGTGACCCCGCAACGCGCAACGCAAACATTCAGTACTTC.

The table lists this clonotype with a few counts. The chain couples TRBV12-3 or TRBV12-4 to TRBJ1-2, with D perhaps matching TRBD1 (6 bases). The V end was cut by 3 bases, the J end by 3 bases, with 8 bases between. The CDR3 is made up of 13 amino acids. In DNA, the CDR3 is TGTGCCAGCAGTTTCTGGACAGACTATGGCTACACCTTC. Translating gives CASSFWTDYGYTF.

The chain combines TRBV20-1 with TRBJ2-1; TRBD2 matches 9 bases. Germline assignment: CDR1 DFQATT and CDR2 SNEGSKA (reference sequence). The CDR3 loop spans 14 amino acids. With 3 bases clipped from V and 5 bases from J, the junction kept 5 bases outside the gene matches. The CDR3 loop is CSASLSGRHNEQFF. The CDR3 nucleotides read TGCAGTGCTAGCCTTAGCGGGAGACACAATGAGCAGTTCTTC.

This clonotype was picked up a small number of times. V gene TRBV7-2 combines with J gene TRBJ2-7; 10 bases align to TRBD2. With V trimmed by 6 bases and J by 0 bases, 5 bases remained unmatched. CDR1 is SGHTA, CDR2 FQGNSA, per germline. The CDR3 consists of 15 residues. CDR3 DNA sequence: TGTGCCAGCAGAGTAGCGGGAGGCCCCTCCTACGAGCAGTACTTC. Its translation: CASRVAGGPSYEQYF. The full variable domain, rest sourced from reference TRBV7-2 and TRBJ2-7, is GAGVSQSPSNKVTEKGKDVELRCDPISGHTALYWYRQSLGQGLEFLIYFQGNSAPDKSGLPSDRFSAERTGGSVSTLTIQRTQQEDSAVYLCASRVAGGPSYEQYFGPGTRLTVT.

This chain joins TRBV6-2 or TRBV6-3 and TRBJ2-6; unclear D gene. The ends were cut back, 4 bases at V and 2 bases at J, with 12 bases in the middle. Germline loops: CDR1 MNHEY, CDR2 SVGEGT. CDR3 length: 16 amino acids. The CDR3 sequence: CASSLPTLAGANVLTF. In nucleotides, the CDR3 is TGTGCCAGCAGTTTACCGACCCTGGCTGGGGCCAACGTCCTGACTTTC.

V usage is TRBV7-2 and J usage is TRBJ1-2, with no clear D. The V end was cut by 0 bases, the J end by 3 bases, with 14 bases between. This CDR3 comprises 16 residues. CDR1 is SGHTA, CDR2 FQGNSA, per germline. CDR3 region: CASSLAPALEDYGYTF. The DNA of the CDR3 is TGTGCCAGCAGCTTAGCGCCGGCGCTAGAGGACTATGGCTACACCTTC.

About this clonotype: A much larger clone lies a single base off, so this may be a read error. The rearrangement joins TRBV12-3 or TRBV12-4 to TRBJ2-5; 7 bases agree with TRBD2. V dropped 2 bases and J dropped 9; count of bases not matched to a gene: 9. The CDR3 totals 14 residues. CDR3 sequence: CASSLIGVGGAQYF. The CDR3 bases are TGTGCCAGCAGTTTAATTGGTGTGGGGGGGGCCCAGTACTTC.

This chain connects TRBV20-1 to TRBJ2-4, with D perhaps TRBD1 (5 bases). CDR3 length: 14 residues. V gave up 1 base and J gave up 1 base, with 8 bases separating them. Germline lookup yields CDR1 DFQATT and CDR2 SNEGSKA (reference sequence). The CDR3 protein is CSARVKGAKNIQYF. The CDR3 region has the DNA TGCAGTGCTAGAGTGAAGGGGGCCAAAAACATTCAGTACTTC.

The V and J genes are TRBV5-1 and TRBJ2-4; tentative D call: TRBD2 (6 bases). The CDR3 is 17 amino acids. The ends were cut back, 4 bases at V and 2 bases at J, with 19 bases in the middle. Looked up from germline, CDR1 is SGHRS and CDR2 is YFSETQ. The CDR3 sequence: CASSLLGGSGSKNIQYF. The DNA for the CDR3 is TGCGCCAGCAGCCTTCTCGGGGGTAGCGGATCCAAAAACATTCAGTACTTC.

The chain joins TRBV12-3 or TRBV12-4 to TRBJ2-6; TRBD1 agrees at 9 bases. The V and J ends lost 3 bases and 0 bases, in that order; junction bases with no gene match: 3. The CDR3 extends over 17 amino acids. The CDR3 nucleotides are TGTGCCAGCAGTTTTGGACAGGGGAACTCTGGGGCCAACGTCCTGACTTTC. Translation gives CASSFGQGNSGANVLTF.

This clonotype was recorded at least ten times. This sequence joins TRBV6-4 and TRBJ2-7; TRBD1 aligns across 8 bases. The CDR3 sequence is 15 residues long. Losses at the gene ends were 8 bases for V and 5 bases for J; bases not matched to a gene: 14. The V gene's germline CDR1 is MRHNA and CDR2 SNTAGT. CDR3 region: CASLRLSGGENEQYF. The DNA of the CDR3 is TGTGCCAGCCTCAGACTATCAGGGGGCGAAAACGAGCAGTACTTC.

This clonotype was counted between two and nine times. The genes are TRBV10-3 and TRBJ2-6, with 9 positions matching TRBD1. V gave up 4 bases and J gave up 0 bases; unmatched junction bases: 7. The CDR3 length is 18 residues. Per the germline V gene, CDR1 is ENHRY and CDR2 is SYGVKD. Here the CDR3 DNA reads TGTGCCATCAGTGCAACAGGGGGCAGCGGCTCTGGGGCCAACGTCCTGACTTTC. It is translated as CAISATGGSGSGANVLTF.

V and J are TRBV7-9 and TRBJ2-5, with D possibly matching TRBD2 (7 bases). The CDR3 extends over 14 amino acids. The ends were cut back, 1 base at V and 11 bases at J, with 17 bases in the middle. The germline V gene encodes CDR1 SEHNR and CDR2 FQNEAQ (reference sequence). CDR3 DNA: TGTGCCAGCAGCTTAGGTGGGAGGGGGGTTGAGCAGTACTTC. Its translation: CASSLGGRGVEQYF.

The gene calls are TRBV27 and TRBJ2-4, with TRBD1 matching 7 bases. Germline CDR1 is MNHEY and CDR2 is SMNVEV (reference sequence). Trimming took 0 bases from V and 1 from J; bases not matched to a gene: 6. CDR3 length: 17 residues. CDR3 region: CASSLSPGQSAKNIQYF. CDR3 nucleotide sequence: TGTGCCAGCAGTTTATCGCCGGGACAGTCGGCCAAAAACATTCAGTACTTC.

There are a few counts of this clonotype. CDR3 loop: CASSLRDPLDTQYF. CDR3 coding DNA: TGCGCCAGCAGCTTGCGGGACCCCCTCGATACGCAGTATTTT. The rearrangement joins TRBV5-1 to TRBJ2-3, with D perhaps matching TRBD1 or TRBD2 (5 bases each). The V end was cut by 1 base, the J end by 6 bases, with 12 bases between. Germline V gives CDR1 SGHRS, CDR2 YFSETQ. The CDR3 is 14 residues long.

This chain connects TRBV5-1 to TRBJ2-4; no definite D call. Germline values: CDR1 SGHRS, CDR2 YFSETQ. With 4 bases removed from V and 7 bases from J, the gap between germline ends came to 15 bases. This CDR3 region has 14 residues. Here the CDR3 DNA reads TGCGCCAGCAGCCCCGTATTAGGTGTCAACATTCAGTACTTC. Translated, it gives CASSPVLGVNIQYF.

V is TRBV20-1 and J is TRBJ2-1, with a weak D call TRBD1 (7 bases). The CDR3 spans 13 residues. The germline gives CDR1 DFQATT, CDR2 SNEGSKA (reference sequence). Trimming left V 7 bases short and J 7 bases short, with 17 bases between. The CDR3 sequence: CSEVRRGVNEQFF. CDR3 bases: TGCAGTGAGGTCCGCAGGGGGGTAAATGAGCAGTTCTTC.

V usage is TRBV28 and J usage is TRBJ1-5; maybe TRBD1 (6 bases). This CDR3 is built from 14 residues. Germline CDR1 is MDHEN and CDR2 is SYDVKM. V was shortened by 8 bases and J by 2 bases, with 13 bases between the two germline ends. CDR3 coding DNA: TGTGCCAGCGGCATTGAGGGGGGCAATCAGCCCCAGCATTTT. It yields the protein CASGIEGGNQPQHF.

The chain couples TRBV7-2 to TRBJ2-5; no firm D call. Germline CDR1 and CDR2: SGHTA and FQGNSA. CDR3 size: 13 residues. Trimming took off 7 bases at V and 1 base at J, with 10 bases between the two ends. For the CDR3, the DNA is TGTGCCAGCATCAGAGCAGGCCAAGAGACCCAGTACTTC. Protein: CASIRAGQETQYF.

V usage is TRBV28 and J usage is TRBJ2-7, with 10 bases matching TRBD1. The CDR3 loop spans 14 amino acids. Trimming took 10 bases from V and 5 from J; bases not matched to a gene: 11. Germline CDR1 is MDHEN and CDR2 is SYDVKM. Here the CDR3 reads CATPGQGGWDEQYF. The CDR3 DNA is TGTGCCACACCCGGACAGGGGGGTTGGGACGAGCAGTACTTC.